The text below deals with one T cell receptor beta chain. The antigen remains unidentified. These data are taken from a study of T cell responses to AZD1222 COVID-19 vaccine. Study at large: Pooling covered second doses at about 4 or about 12 weeks.

Trimming shortened V by 8 bases and J by 2 bases, and 7 bases separated the two germline ends. The CDR3 runs to 12 residues. CDR1 and CDR2 (germline): MDHEN, SYDVKM. Profiling relied on immunoSEQ multiplex PCR, and the TCRdb table lists in-frame clones only, not all of them. The table includes 120,000 or so clones, 70% to 90% detected once. Findings and caveats of the study: Clonal diversity was possibly underestimated, and the donors were mostly white British, with more females.

Sequences were derived from peripheral blood, sampled on day 0 of AZD1222 vaccination. The source of this sequence is an adult in good health. The gene calls are TRBV28 and TRBJ1-5; no firm D call. Written as DNA, the CDR3 is TGTGCCAGCGGAAGGGGCAATCAGCCCCAGCATTTT. Translating gives CASGRGNQPQHF.